This paragraph covers one T cell receptor beta chain sequence. The data were taken from a study of blood T cell repertoires in COVID-19. Whole-study context: Donors in the United States, Italy and Spain gave samples during acute or convalescent COVID-19. The analysed material was cDNA or gDNA that came from T cells, B-cell-depleted T cells, or PBMCs.

Per the original methods: The authors estimated nucleated cell counts from reference gene primer amplification. Some clones are missing from TCRdb's copy, which holds only in-frame ones; the method was immunoSEQ multiplex PCR. That table furnishes V, J and clone size, whereas the DNA furnished D and trimming. The repertoire holds about 150,000 clones, over 65% seen once, with about 2% in the top ten. Material for sequencing was peripheral blood. The TCR was taken from a man aged 65 to 79 with acute or convalescent COVID-19.

CDR3 nucleotide sequence: TGTGCCAGCAGCTCTGGCTCCGCATCCTACGAGCAGTACTTC. This sequence encodes CASSSGSASYEQYF. The chain joins TRBV5-4 to TRBJ2-7; D not resolved. Trimming removed 3 bases from V and 1 base from J, with 11 bases in between. The CDR3 is 14 amino acids. The germline CDR1 and CDR2 sequences are SGHNT and YYREEE (reference sequence).